Sequencing of this T cell receptor (beta chain) was carried out in a study of blood T cell repertoires in COVID-19. Study background: Acute and convalescent COVID-19 samples came from the United States, Italy and Spain. T cells, B-cell-depleted T cells, or PBMCs provided the cDNA or gDNA that served as material.

Participant-given clinical history determined each cohort assignment. TCRdb's table, derived via immunoSEQ multiplex PCR, lists solely in-frame clones and lacks some. The sample has about 270,000 clones, approximately 89% seen once; the top ten hold about 3%. The sequence derives from a man aged 35-49 years who had been exposed to COVID-19. Sequencing input: PBMCs or T cells enriched from blood (not recorded which).

This CDR3 reads CASSGGYGGNQPQHF. CDR3 bases: TGTGCCAGCAGTGGAGGGTACGGGGGCAATCAGCCCCAGCATTTT. The rearrangement uses TRBV25-1 and TRBJ1-5; no reliable D call. The germline V gene encodes CDR1 MGHDK and CDR2 SYGVNS. The CDR3 has 15 residues. Trimming removed 4 bases from V and 2 bases from J, with 12 bases in between.